Listed below are T cell receptor beta chains from one sample, sequenced in a study of T cells after yellow fever vaccination. TCRdb reprocessed the 5' RACE reads via MiXCR and lists one record per CDR3 protein. Found here are 450,000 to 550,000 distinct CDR3 sequences, under 25% of them singletons; the top ten hold about 13%. Sequenced here: PBMCs, sampled 15 days after the yellow fever booster vaccination. These receptors were collected from a man aged 25-45 years who received the YFV17D yellow fever vaccine. Both conserved end residues are part of each CDR3. A D gene is named only where the DNA matches it firmly. Some rows mark clone size as missing; the rest say once, few, many or name a class of expanded clone.

TGCAGTGCTAGAGATCTTGGGGGAAGGGCCGATACGCAGTATTTT,CSARDLGGRADTQYF,TRBV20-1,NA,NA,TRBJ2-3
TGTGCCAGCAGTTTCCCAGGACTAGTTCCCACAGATACGCAGTATTTT,CASSFPGLVPTDTQYF,TRBV28,few,TRBD2,TRBJ2-3
TGTGCCAGCAGTCATCTCACAGATACGCAGTATTTT,CASSHLTDTQYF,TRBV28,few,NA,TRBJ2-3
TGCGCCAGCAGCTTGGTGGGGTTCTCCGAGCAGTACTTC,CASSLVGFSEQYF,TRBV5-1,NA,NA,TRBJ2-7
TGTGCCAGCAGCCAAGGGGGAGGGAGAGGCACAGATACGCAGTATTTT,CASSQGGGRGTDTQYF,TRBV7-2,few,NA,TRBJ2-3
TGTGCCAGCGGGCCGGGACAGGGGATCTCCTACGAGCAGTACTTC,CASGPGQGISYEQYF,TRBV6-1,NA,TRBD1,TRBJ2-7
TGTGCCAGCAGCCGTAGCGGGAGTTTTAGCGGGGAGCTGTTTTTT,CASSRSGSFSGELFF,TRBV7-2,NA,TRBD2,TRBJ2-2
TGTGCCAGCAGCTTCGGCAGGGACTACGAGCAGTACTTC,CASSFGRDYEQYF,TRBV11-2,few,NA,TRBJ2-7
TGTGCCAGCAGTTACTCGAAGCATGGAAGAACCTACGAGCAGTACTTC,CASSYSKHGRTYEQYF,TRBV6-5,few,NA,TRBJ2-7
TGTGCCAGCAGCTCGTCCGCCGATGTGGAGACCCAGTACTTC,CASSSSADVETQYF,TRBV5-6,NA,NA,TRBJ2-5
TGTGCCAGCAGCTTAGCGGCTAGCGGGATTAGCACAGATACGCAGTATTTT,CASSLAASGISTDTQYF,TRBV7-2,NA,TRBD2,TRBJ2-3
TGCGCCAGCAGTCAATCGGATCAAGCAGGACGCACAGATACGCAGTATTTT,CASSQSDQAGRTDTQYF,TRBV23-1,few,NA,TRBJ2-3
TGCAGTGTTACCCTGGACGTCAACACCTTC,CSVTLDVNTF,TRBV20-1,few,NA,TRBJ1-2
TGTGCCAGCAGTCCCGGGGCGGAAACTGAAGCTTTCTTT,CASSPGAETEAFF,TRBV12-3/TRBV12-4,NA,NA,TRBJ1-1
TGTGCCAGCAGCTCGCGGACAGGGGTTGGCTACGAGCAGTACTTC,CASSSRTGVGYEQYF,TRBV7-2,few,TRBD1,TRBJ2-7
TGCAGTGCTAGTTGGCAGGGCACAGATACGCAGTATTTT,CSASWQGTDTQYF,TRBV20-1,few,NA,TRBJ2-3
TGTGCCATCACAGGGGGGCCGGGCACTGAAGCTTTCTTT,CAITGGPGTEAFF,TRBV7-2,NA,TRBD1,TRBJ1-1
TGTGCCAGCAGCCGCCCGCTCCAGCGAACCGGGGAGCTGTTTTTT,CASSRPLQRTGELFF,TRBV7-2,NA,NA,TRBJ2-2
TGCAGTGCTAGAGTGGGCGGGCTCGGCAATGAGCAGTTCTTC,CSARVGGLGNEQFF,TRBV20-1,NA,NA,TRBJ2-1
TGTGCCATCGGCCAGCACACAGATACGCAGTATTTT,CAIGQHTDTQYF,TRBV10-3,NA,NA,TRBJ2-3
TGTGCCAGCAGCTTAGTAGCGGGAGGTTACAATGAGCAGTTCTTC,CASSLVAGGYNEQFF,TRBV7-2,many,TRBD2,TRBJ2-1
TGTGCCAGCTCGCTACAGGCGCCCTCCCCCCAAAACATTCAGTACTTC,CASSLQAPSPQNIQYF,TRBV18,NA,NA,TRBJ2-4
TGTGCCAGCAAAAGCGGGTCCCACACCGGGGAGCTGTTTTTT,CASKSGSHTGELFF,TRBV6-5,NA,NA,TRBJ2-2
TGTGCCAGCAGCTTACCAGGGCCGAGCAATCAGCCCCAGCATTTT,CASSLPGPSNQPQHF,TRBV7-2,few,NA,TRBJ1-5
TGTGCCAGCAGTTCCTCCCAGGGTATAGGTGCCTACGAGCAGTACTTC,CASSSSQGIGAYEQYF,TRBV12-3/TRBV12-4,few,NA,TRBJ2-7
TGCGCCAGCAGCCAAGAGGCGACTAGCGGGCCCCAGGGCGGGGAGCTGTTTTTT,CASSQEATSGPQGGELFF,TRBV4-1,few,TRBD2,TRBJ2-2
TGTGCCAGCAGCTCCCTGGGGGAGACCCAGTACTTC,CASSSLGETQYF,TRBV7-9,many,NA,TRBJ2-5
TGTGCCAGCAGCCCCTCGGGGGGCTATTACACCGGGGAGCTGTTTTTT,CASSPSGGYYTGELFF,TRBV7-9,NA,NA,TRBJ2-2
TGTGCCAGCAAGACGTGGCGGGAGGGCGAGCAGTACTTC,CASKTWREGEQYF,TRBV5-6,few,TRBD2,TRBJ2-7
TGTGCCAGCTCACCACAGGCTAGCACAGATACGCAGTATTTT,CASSPQASTDTQYF,TRBV18,many,NA,TRBJ2-3
TGCGCCAGCAGCTTGGAGCCTAACCAAGAGACCCAGTACTTC,CASSLEPNQETQYF,TRBV5-1,few,NA,TRBJ2-5
TGTGCCAGCAGGCTTCACGGACAGGCTGAACAAGCTTTCTTT,CASRLHGQAEQAFF,TRBV27,few,TRBD1,TRBJ1-1
TGTGCCAGCCTGGACAGGGTGGGTCGTCGGCCCCAGCATTTT,CASLDRVGRRPQHF,TRBV28,few,TRBD1,TRBJ1-5
TGCGCCAGCAACGACGGAAAAGATACGCAGTATTTT,CASNDGKDTQYF,TRBV5-1,NA,NA,TRBJ2-3
TGCGCCAGCAGCCCTGGCCCCGCGCCTACTAGCACAGATACGCAGTATTTT,CASSPGPAPTSTDTQYF,TRBV5-1,few,NA,TRBJ2-3
TGTGCCAGCAGCTTAGGGATACTATGGGACAGTCAAGAGACCCAGTACTTC,CASSLGILWDSQETQYF,TRBV7-2,few,TRBD1,TRBJ2-5
TGTGCCAGCAGTTACTCTACTAGCGGGAAAGGGAATGAGCAGTTCTTC,CASSYSTSGKGNEQFF,TRBV6-5,few,TRBD2,TRBJ2-1
TGCAGTGCTAGCGAGCACCCGAACACCGGGGAGCTGTTTTTT,CSASEHPNTGELFF,TRBV20-1,NA,NA,TRBJ2-2
TGTGCCAGCAGTGAGCCGGGACAGGGGTCCCATGAGCAGTTCTTC,CASSEPGQGSHEQFF,TRBV6-2/TRBV6-3,NA,TRBD1,TRBJ2-1
TGTGCCAGCAGTCCTCAGGGGATGGCCTACGAGCAGTACTTC,CASSPQGMAYEQYF,TRBV12-3/TRBV12-4,NA,NA,TRBJ2-7
TGCAGTGCTACAGCCCGGACAGGCGGCAATAATGAGCAGTTCTTC,CSATARTGGNNEQFF,TRBV20-1,few,TRBD1,TRBJ2-1
TGTGCCAGCAGCCAAACCGGGGGCCCCCAGGGCGGGGAGCTGTTTTTT,CASSQTGGPQGGELFF,TRBV3-1,NA,NA,TRBJ2-2
TGCGCCAGCAGCTTCGATCGGGCCTCAGATACGCAGTATTTT,CASSFDRASDTQYF,TRBV5-1,NA,NA,TRBJ2-3
TGCAGTGCTCCCGATAGGGACACTGAAGCTTTCTTT,CSAPDRDTEAFF,TRBV20-1,few,NA,TRBJ1-1